This is a list of T cell receptor beta chains from one sample in a study of blood T cell repertoires in COVID-19. The data were produced by immunoSEQ multiplex PCR, yet TCRdb's version contains in-frame clones alone and is incomplete. The profile shows around 260,000 clones, more than 65% of them singletons. The source material was peripheral blood. Receptors originate from a person between 65 and 80 years old with COVID-19, enrolled during active disease. The CDR3 runs from the conserved cysteine through the conserved F or W. A D gene is named only where the DNA matches it firmly.

V gene	J gene	D gene	CDR3 protein	CDR3 DNA
TRBV18	TRBJ2-7	TRBD2	CASSPLHMLRLRTSEPYEQYF	TGTGCCAGCTCACCACTTCATATGTTGAGGTTGCGAACTAGCGAACCCTACGAGCAGTACTTC
TRBV2	TRBJ2-5	.	CASSEWGGIQETQYF	TGTGCCAGCAGTGAATGGGGGGGCATCCAAGAGACCCAGTACTTC
TRBV5-1	TRBJ1-3	.	CASTSGDGNTIYF	TGCGCCAGCACATCAGGGGATGGAAACACCATATATTTT
TRBV10-3	TRBJ2-2	TRBD2	CAISAGGSGELFF	TGTGCCATTAGTGCGGGGGGGTCCGGGGAGCTGTTTTTT
TRBV27	TRBJ1-2	.	CAGEGGYTF	TGTGCCGGGGAGGGCGGCTACACCTTC
TRBV5-1	TRBJ1-1	.	CASSLDSYTEAFF	TGCGCCAGCAGCTTGGACTCGTACACTGAAGCTTTCTTT
TRBV6-6	TRBJ1-6	.	CASSYSRVNSPLHF	TGTGCCAGCAGTTACTCCAGGGTTAATTCACCCCTCCACTTT
TRBV4-3	TRBJ1-2	.	CASSQAGSYGYTF	TGCGCCAGCAGCCAAGCTGGCAGCTATGGCTACACCTTC
TRBV19	TRBJ1-6	.	CASSSQGLHPLHF	TGTGCCAGTAGTTCTCAGGGGCTTCACCCCCTCCACTTT
TRBV6-5	TRBJ2-1	TRBD1	CASRRTGSRNEQFF	TGTGCCAGCAGAAGGACAGGGAGCAGGAATGAGCAGTTCTTC
TRBV28	TRBJ1-5	.	CASSPRRDRQPQHF	TGTGCCAGCAGTCCCCGGAGGGATCGCCAGCCCCAGCATTTT
TRBV7-2	TRBJ2-4	.	CASSLGYRAENIQYF	TGTGCCAGCAGCTTAGGATACAGGGCAGAAAACATTCAGTACTTC
TRBV7-2	TRBJ2-2	.	CASSLILASTGELFF	TGTGCCAGCAGCTTAATACTAGCCAGCACCGGGGAGCTGTTTTTT